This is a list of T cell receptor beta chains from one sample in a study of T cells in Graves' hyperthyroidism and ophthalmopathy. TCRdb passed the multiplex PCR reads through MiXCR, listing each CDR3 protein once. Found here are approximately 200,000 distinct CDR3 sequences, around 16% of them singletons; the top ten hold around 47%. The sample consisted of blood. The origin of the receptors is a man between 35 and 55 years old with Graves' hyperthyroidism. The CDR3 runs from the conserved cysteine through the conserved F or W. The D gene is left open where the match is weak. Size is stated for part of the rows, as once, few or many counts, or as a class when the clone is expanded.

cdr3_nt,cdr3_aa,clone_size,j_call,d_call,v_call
TGCGCCAGCAGCTTGGCCTTCGGTTCCGGTGAGCAGTTCTTC,CASSLAFGSGEQFF,few,TRBJ2-1,-,TRBV5-5
TGCGCCAGCAGAAGGACAGGGGGCGCGAGCACAGATACGCAGTATTTT,CASRRTGGASTDTQYF,many,TRBJ2-3,TRBD1,TRBV5-1
TGTGCCAGGCCCCGGGCTAGCGGGGGGCCAACAGATACGCAGTATTTT,CARPRASGGPTDTQYF,few,TRBJ2-3,TRBD2,TRBV28
TGTGCCATCAGTGAAAAGCGAGACAACTTACCGTGGGAGCAGTACTTC,CAISEKRDNLPWEQYF,once,TRBJ2-7,-,TRBV10-3
TGTGCCAGCAGCTTCCTACATCTGGAGCGGGGGACGGGAGATACGCAGTATTTT,CASSFLHLERGTGDTQYF,few,TRBJ2-3,TRBD2,TRBV5-4
TGTGCCAGCAGCTTAGAGTGGGGTAACTATGGCTACACCTTC,CASSLEWGNYGYTF,many,TRBJ1-2,-,TRBV7-9
TGTGCCAGCAGTTCAGCGGGGGGGTTCTATGGAGAGACCCAGTACTTC,CASSSAGGFYGETQYF,many,TRBJ2-5,TRBD2,TRBV28
TGTGCCAGCAGTTTACCGGGACAGGGTCGAGAGACCCAGTACTTC,CASSLPGQGRETQYF,many,TRBJ2-5,TRBD1,TRBV27
TGTGCCAGCAGCTTGGACAGGGGGCGATCTCCCTTCCACGAGCAGTACTTC,CASSLDRGRSPFHEQYF,many,TRBJ2-7,TRBD1,TRBV7-9
TGTGCCAGCAGCCAAGGGGAACTAGCGGGGGGACCACTAGAGACGCAGTATTTT,CASSQGELAGGPLETQYF,many,TRBJ2-3,TRBD2,TRBV3-1
TGCGCCAGCAGCCAAGAAAGGGTGGAGGGTGATACGCAGTATTTT,CASSQERVEGDTQYF,many,TRBJ2-3,-,TRBV4-3
TGTGCCACCAGTGATTTCCCAGGGATAGGAGGTAATGAGCAGTTCTTC,CATSDFPGIGGNEQFF,few,TRBJ2-1,-,TRBV24-1
TGTGCCAGCAGCCCGGGCGGCTCAGCGTCCTACGAGCAGTACTTC,CASSPGGSASYEQYF,-,TRBJ2-7,-,TRBV7-8
TGCAGTGCGGGACAACCCGGGCCTAGCACCGGGGAGCTGTTTTTT,CSAGQPGPSTGELFF,many,TRBJ2-2,-,TRBV20-1
TGTGCTAGTGGGCCAACCCGGGACATATTTTCCTCCTACAATGAGCAGTTCTTC,CASGPTRDIFSSYNEQFF,few,TRBJ2-1,-,TRBV12-5
TGTGCCTGGAGTGTAATTTTGGGACAGCAGCGCTACACCTTC,CAWSVILGQQRYTF,many,TRBJ1-2,TRBD1,TRBV30
TGTGCCAGCAGCGTAGGCCTAGCGGGGGAGGCTAGGGAGACCCAGTACTTC,CASSVGLAGEARETQYF,few,TRBJ2-5,TRBD2,TRBV9
TGTGCCAGCAGTTACAAACTAGCGGGGGGGCGGGACAATGAGCAGCTCTTC,CASSYKLAGGRDNEQLF,-,TRBJ2-1,TRBD2,TRBV6-2/TRBV6-3
TGTGCCAGCAGCCACATCGAACGGACCCAGTACTTC,CASSHIERTQYF,many,TRBJ2-5,-,TRBV6-2/TRBV6-3
TGTGCCAGCAGTCTGAACAGGGATTTAGGCTACACCTTC,CASSLNRDLGYTF,once,TRBJ1-2,-,TRBV27
TGTGCCAGCAGCTCCGGACAGGTACGAGGCAATGAGCAGTTCTTC,CASSSGQVRGNEQFF,many,TRBJ2-1,TRBD1,TRBV7-9
TGCAGTGCTAGCAGCGACAGGGTCGACGAGCAGTACTTC,CSASSDRVDEQYF,many,TRBJ2-7,TRBD1,TRBV20-1
TGTGCCAGCAGTTTAGGGCTCAATTCACCCCTCCACTTT,CASSLGLNSPLHF,few,TRBJ1-6,-,TRBV12-3/TRBV12-4
TGTGCCAGCAGAATTGGGGGCCACAGGGCGGATACGCAGTATTTT,CASRIGGHRADTQYF,many,TRBJ2-3,-,TRBV11-2
TGTGCCAGCAGTTTATCCGGACAGGGTTCCGTTGAAAAACTGTTTTTT,CASSLSGQGSVEKLFF,many,TRBJ1-4,TRBD1,TRBV12-3/TRBV12-4
TGCGCCAGCAGCTTCACAGGGGGCTCGGATACGCAGTATTTT,CASSFTGGSDTQYF,many,TRBJ2-3,TRBD1,TRBV5-1
TGTGCCAGCAGTTTAGGCGGGACTAGCTTTGAGTATTTT,CASSLGGTSFEYF,many,TRBJ2-3,TRBD2,TRBV28
TGTGCCAGCAGCCCATGGGACAGTAGAACCTACGAGCAGTACTTC,CASSPWDSRTYEQYF,many,TRBJ2-7,TRBD1,TRBV3-1
TGCAGTGCTATAGCGGCTCCGGGCACTGAAGCTTTCTTT,CSAIAAPGTEAFF,many,TRBJ1-1,-,TRBV20-1
TGTGCCAGCATCCTAGGACTGAGCACAGATACGCAGTATTTT,CASILGLSTDTQYF,-,TRBJ2-3,-,TRBV6-2/TRBV6-3
TGTGCCAGCAGTTACTCTGGACCAACAGGGGCCAACTATGGCTACACCTTC,CASSYSGPTGANYGYTF,-,TRBJ1-2,TRBD1,TRBV6-5
TGTGCCAGCAGTCAGACAGGTCCACCCCTCCACTTT,CASSQTGPPLHF,-,TRBJ1-6,-,TRBV2
TGTGCCATCAGTGGGGAGGGGGGGCTAGGCTACGAGCAGTACTTC,CAISGEGGLGYEQYF,few,TRBJ2-7,-,TRBV10-3